Below are 2 T cell receptor beta chains sequenced from a single sample in a study of blood T cells in healthy people across ages. PCR was performed a second time for about 7 to 11 cycles using a sample-barcoded 5' primer and a J-beta primer mix. TCRdb re-derived calls from the 5' RACE reads in MiXCR, one entry per CDR3 protein. The table records 500,000 to 600,000 distinct CDR3 sequences, roughly 28% of them present only once. Sequenced sample: blood. These receptors all stem from a woman between 70 and 85 years old in good health.

This clonotype has only a few counts. In DNA, the CDR3 is TGTGCCAGCAGCTTAGCTGGGGGGAGGGCGGGACTAGCACGAGAGACCCAGTACTTC. It specifies CASSLAGGRAGLARETQYF. This chain joins TRBV7-2 and TRBJ2-5, with 9 bases matching TRBD2. The CDR3 length is 19 residues. The germline CDR1 and CDR2 sequences are SGHTA and FQGNSA. After removal of 0 bases from V and 4 bases from J, the junction contained 15 bases not matched to a gene.

The V call is TRBV6-1, the J call TRBJ2-3; TRBD2 matches at 11 bases. The V and J ends lost 6 bases and 2 bases, in that order; junction bases with no gene match: 7. The CDR3 covers 16 residues. The germline gives CDR1 MNHNS, CDR2 SASEGT. CDR3 region: CASSLLTSGATDTQYF. The DNA for the CDR3 is TGTGCCAGCAGCCTATTGACTAGCGGGGCCACAGATACGCAGTATTTT.